The clone carrying this T cell receptor beta chain was recorded once. The data were taken from a study of blood T cell repertoires in COVID-19. At the level of the study: There were acute and convalescent COVID-19 samples, and they came from the United States, Italy and Spain. Nucleic acid was either cDNA or gDNA, and it came from T cells, B-cell-depleted T cells, or PBMCs.

Germline loops: CDR1 LGHNA, CDR2 YSLEER. This CDR3 is 15 amino acids long. Deletions cut 0 bases from V and 2 bases from J, with 10 bases between. Libraries were prepared by immunoSEQ multiplex PCR; TCRdb keeps only in-frame clonotypes and omits some of them. The data hold 130,000 to 150,000 clones, with about 76% observed a single time. The genes are TRBV4-3 and TRBJ2-5; the D is unclear. What was sequenced was peripheral blood. This clonotype originated in a human donor in a cohort sampled during active COVID-19. The CDR3 sequence is CASSQDVGQQETQYF. The CDR3 DNA is TGCGCCAGCAGCCAAGATGTGGGCCAACAAGAGACCCAGTACTTC.